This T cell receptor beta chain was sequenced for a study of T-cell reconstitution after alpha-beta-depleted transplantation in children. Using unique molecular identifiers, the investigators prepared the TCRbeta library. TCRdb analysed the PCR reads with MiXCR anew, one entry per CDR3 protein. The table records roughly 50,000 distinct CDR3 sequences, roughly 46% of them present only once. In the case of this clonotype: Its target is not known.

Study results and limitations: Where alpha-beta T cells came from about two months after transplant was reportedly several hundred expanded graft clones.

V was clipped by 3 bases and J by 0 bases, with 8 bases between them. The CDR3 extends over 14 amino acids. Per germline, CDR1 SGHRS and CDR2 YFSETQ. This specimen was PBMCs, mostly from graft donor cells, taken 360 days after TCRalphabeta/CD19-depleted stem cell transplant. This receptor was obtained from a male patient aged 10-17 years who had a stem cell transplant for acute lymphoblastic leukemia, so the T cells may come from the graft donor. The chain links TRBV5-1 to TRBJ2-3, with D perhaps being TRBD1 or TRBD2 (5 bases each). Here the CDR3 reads CASSWDRSTDTQYF. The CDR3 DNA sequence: TGCGCCAGCAGCTGGGACCGTAGCACAGATACGCAGTATTTT. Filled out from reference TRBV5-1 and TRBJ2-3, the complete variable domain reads KAGVTQTPRYLIKTRGQQVTLSCSPISGHRSVSWYQQTPGQGLQFLFEYFSETQRNKGNFPGRFSGRQFSNSRSEMNVSTLELGDSALYLCASSWDRSTDTQYFGPGTRLTVL.